This entry describes one T cell receptor beta chain. What it recognizes is unknown. Through a sample-barcoded 5' primer and a J-beta primer mix, a second PCR was run for roughly 6 to 12 cycles. TCRdb reprocessed the 5' RACE reads with MiXCR, giving one entry per CDR3 protein. The sample contains more than 800,000 distinct CDR3 sequences, under 55% of which appear only once. Germline loops: CDR1 MNHNY, CDR2 SVGAGI (reference sequence). Trimming left V 0 bases short and J 5 bases short, with 12 bases between. The CDR3 runs to 15 residues. This entry belongs to a study of blood T cells in healthy people across ages. Findings and caveats of the study: Older individuals had lower TCR beta diversity per million T cells (the decline was roughly linear).

The sample taken for sequencing was blood. The chain uses TRBV6-6 and TRBJ2-3; perhaps TRBD2 as D (6 bases). This TCR came from a woman aged 55-69 years in good health. The CDR3, as DNA: TGTGCCAGCAGTTACTCGACCTCGGGGGAAGATACGCAGTATTTT. Translating gives CASSYSTSGEDTQYF.